Described below is a single TCR beta chain sequence and its context. Its antigen is not known. These data originate in a study of cytomegalovirus exposure and HLA in healthy donors. Study-level results: Overall, 164 TCR beta chains were annotated as cytomegalovirus-associated. CMV antigen specificity was confirmed in vitro for a few CMV-associated chains.

The CDR3 totals 13 residues. Vbeta (60) and Jbeta (13) primers were used in the PCR. Repertoires were generated with immunoSEQ multiplex PCR, while TCRdb's copy carries only in-frame clones and drops some. There are some 190,000 clones in the sample; 75% to 85% occur only once, and roughly 1.5% lies in the top ten. The TCR comes from a woman between 50 and 59 years old in good health and CMV-seronegative. Sequenced material: PBMCs. V gene TRBV1 combines with J gene TRBJ2-7; the D segment call TRBD2 is taken from the table without a DNA check. TRBV1 is an annotated pseudogene. The CDR3 DNA reads TGCACCAGCAGCCCAGACAGGGCGGGGGAGCAGTACTTC. This encodes CTSSPDRAGEQYF.